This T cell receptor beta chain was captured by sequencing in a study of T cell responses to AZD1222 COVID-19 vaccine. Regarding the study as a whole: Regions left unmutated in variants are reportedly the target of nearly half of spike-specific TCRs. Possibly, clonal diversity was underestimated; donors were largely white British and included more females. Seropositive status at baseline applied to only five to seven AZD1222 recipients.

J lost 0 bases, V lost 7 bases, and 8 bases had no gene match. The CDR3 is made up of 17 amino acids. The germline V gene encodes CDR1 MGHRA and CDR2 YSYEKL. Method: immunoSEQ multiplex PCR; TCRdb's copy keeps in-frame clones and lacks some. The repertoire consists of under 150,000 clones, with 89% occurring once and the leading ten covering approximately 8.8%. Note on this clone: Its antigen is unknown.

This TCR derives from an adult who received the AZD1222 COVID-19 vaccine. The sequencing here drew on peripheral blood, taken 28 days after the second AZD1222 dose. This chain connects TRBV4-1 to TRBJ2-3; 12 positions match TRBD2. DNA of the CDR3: TGCGCCAGCAAGAGGACTAGCGGGACGCTAAGCACAGATACGCAGTATTTT. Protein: CASKRTSGTLSTDTQYF.